The 5 T cell receptor beta chains in this list originate from one sample, sequenced in a study of cytomegalovirus exposure and HLA in healthy donors. This PCR relied on a set of 60 Vbeta primers and 13 Jbeta primers. Libraries were prepared by immunoSEQ multiplex PCR; TCRdb keeps only in-frame clonotypes and omits some of them. The sample yields approximately 100,000 clones, about 81% seen once. The sample consisted of PBMCs. Receptor source: a man aged 40-49 years in good health and CMV-seronegative.

This chain links TRBV29-1 with TRBJ1-2; D is unresolved. This CDR3 contains 13 residues. V was pared by 1 base and J by 4 bases, with 10 bases between. Germline loops: CDR1 SQVTM, CDR2 ANQGSEA. The CDR3 sequence is CSVEAGRVYGYTF. DNA of the CDR3: TGCAGCGTTGAAGCTGGGCGGGTCTATGGCTACACCTTC.

The gene calls are TRBV29-1 and TRBJ2-2, with 8 bases lining up with TRBD1. The CDR3 consists of 15 residues. Losses at the gene ends were 7 bases for V and 2 bases for J; bases not matched to a gene: 9. Germline V gene data show CDR1 as SQVTM and CDR2 as ANQGSEA. CDR3 residues: CSARGTGDNTGELFF. Written as DNA, the CDR3 is TGCAGCGCTAGAGGGACAGGAGATAACACCGGGGAGCTGTTTTTT.

The CDR3 region has the DNA TGTGCCAGCAGTTCCTATTACAGGGATGAGACGCAGTATTTT. This gives the protein CASSSYYRDETQYF. V and J are TRBV27 and TRBJ2-3; tentatively, D is TRBD1 (6 bases). With 4 bases removed from V and 9 bases from J, the gap between germline ends came to 17 bases. CDR3 length equals 14 residues. Germline CDR1 MNHEY, CDR2 SMNVEV (reference sequence).

The chain has TRBV5-4 and TRBJ2-5; 9 nucleotides line up with TRBD1. CDR1 and CDR2 from the germline V gene are SGHNT and YYREEE (reference sequence). J gave up 2 bases and V 5 bases, and 7 bases lay outside the gene matches. The CDR3 runs to 15 residues. Written as DNA, the CDR3 is TGTGCCAGCAGAGGACAGGGGTTGGGTCAAGAGACCCAGTACTTC. The encoded protein is CASRGQGLGQETQYF.

CDR3 DNA sequence: TGTGCCAGCAGTAAATTCCCCTCTGGGCCCGCGCAAGAGACCCAGTACTTC. As protein: CASSKFPSGPAQETQYF. This chain joins TRBV27 and TRBJ2-5; D remains ambiguous. The CDR3 covers 17 residues. CDR1 and CDR2 (germline): MNHEY, SMNVEV (reference sequence). Trimming stripped 5 bases from V and 2 bases from J, with 21 bases between.